Below are 3 T cell receptor beta chains sequenced from a single sample in a study of T cell responses to AZD1222 COVID-19 vaccine. Only in-frame clones appear in the TCRdb table, and some are missing; sequencing was by immunoSEQ multiplex PCR. The sample lists more than 95,000 clones, about 88% occurring once. Sequenced material: peripheral blood, taken 28 days after the second AZD1222 dose. The receptors stem from an adult who received the AZD1222 COVID-19 vaccine.

V gene TRBV20-1 combines with J gene TRBJ1-2, with D unresolved. Germline CDR1 reads DFQATT; CDR2 reads SNEGSKA (reference sequence). The V and J ends lost 0 bases and 5 bases respectively, with 4 bases between them. This CDR3 is 11 amino acids long. The CDR3 DNA follows: TGCAGTGCTAGAGACGGGTATGGCTACACCTTC. Amino acid sequence: CSARDGYGYTF.

The gene calls are TRBV7-9 and TRBJ1-2, with no clear D. Germline loops: CDR1 SEHNR, CDR2 FQNEAQ (reference sequence). CDR3 length: 14 residues. V lost 2 bases and J 4 bases, leaving 11 bases between the germline ends. CDR3 DNA sequence: TGTGCCAGCAGCTTACCCAGATTTATCTATGGCTACACCTTC. Translated, it gives CASSLPRFIYGYTF.

The rearrangement uses TRBV7-9 and TRBJ2-5, with D possibly TRBD2 on 6 matching bases. Trimming removed 3 bases from V and 0 bases from J, with 8 bases in between. The CDR3 consists of 14 residues. CDR1 is SEHNR, CDR2 FQNEAQ, per germline (reference sequence). CDR3 residues: CASSLSGDQETQYF. DNA of the CDR3: TGTGCCAGCAGCTTGTCGGGGGACCAAGAGACCCAGTACTTC.